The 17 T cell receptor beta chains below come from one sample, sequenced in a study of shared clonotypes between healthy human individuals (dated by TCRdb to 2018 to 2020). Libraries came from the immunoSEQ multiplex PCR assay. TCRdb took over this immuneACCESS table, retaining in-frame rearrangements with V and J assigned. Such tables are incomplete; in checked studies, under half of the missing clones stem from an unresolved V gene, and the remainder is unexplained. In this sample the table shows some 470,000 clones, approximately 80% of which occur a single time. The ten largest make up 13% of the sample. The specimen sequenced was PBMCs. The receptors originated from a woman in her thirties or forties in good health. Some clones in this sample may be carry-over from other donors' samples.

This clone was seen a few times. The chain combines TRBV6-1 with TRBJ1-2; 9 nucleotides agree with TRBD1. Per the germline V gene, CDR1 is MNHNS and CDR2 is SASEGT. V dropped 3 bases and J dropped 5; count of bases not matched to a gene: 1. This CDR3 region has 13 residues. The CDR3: CASSEDRGYGYTF. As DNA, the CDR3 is TGTGCCAGCAGTGAGGACAGGGGTTATGGCTACACCTTC.

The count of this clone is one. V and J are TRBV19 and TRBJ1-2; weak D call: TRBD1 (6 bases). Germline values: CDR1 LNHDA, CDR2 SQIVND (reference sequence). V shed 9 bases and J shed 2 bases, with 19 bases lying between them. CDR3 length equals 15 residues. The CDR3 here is CASPAERQDNYGYTF. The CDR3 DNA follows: TGTGCCAGCCCCGCCGAAAGACAGGACAACTATGGCTACACCTTC. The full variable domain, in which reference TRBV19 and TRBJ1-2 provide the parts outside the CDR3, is DGGITQSPKYLFRKEGQNVTLSCEQNLNHDAMYWYRQDPGQGLRLIYYSQIVNDFQKGDIAEGYSVSREKKESFPLTVTSAQKNPTAFYLCASPAERQDNYGYTFGSGTRLTVV.

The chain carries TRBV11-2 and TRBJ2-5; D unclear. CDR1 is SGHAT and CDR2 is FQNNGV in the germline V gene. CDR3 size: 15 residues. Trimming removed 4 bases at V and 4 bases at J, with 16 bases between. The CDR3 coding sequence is TGTGCCAGCAGCTCCGCTGGTGGATCGGGAGAGACCCAGTACTTC. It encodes CASSSAGGSGETQYF.

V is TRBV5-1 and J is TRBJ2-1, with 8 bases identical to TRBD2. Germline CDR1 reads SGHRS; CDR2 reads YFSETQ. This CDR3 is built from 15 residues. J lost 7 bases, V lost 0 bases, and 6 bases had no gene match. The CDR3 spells CASSLESSGWNEQFF. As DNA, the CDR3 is TGCGCCAGCAGCTTGGAGTCTAGCGGGTGGAATGAGCAGTTCTTC. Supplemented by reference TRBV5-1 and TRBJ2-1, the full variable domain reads KAGVTQTPRYLIKTRGQQVTLSCSPISGHRSVSWYQQTPGQGLQFLFEYFSETQRNKGNFPGRFSGRQFSNSRSEMNVSTLELGDSALYLCASSLESSGWNEQFFGPGTRLTVL.

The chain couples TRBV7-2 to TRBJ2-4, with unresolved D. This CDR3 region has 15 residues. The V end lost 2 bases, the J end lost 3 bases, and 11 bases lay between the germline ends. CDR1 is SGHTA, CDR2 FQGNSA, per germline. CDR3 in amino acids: CASSLSATRKNIQYF. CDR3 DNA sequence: TGTGCCAGCAGCTTATCTGCCACCCGCAAAAACATTCAGTACTTC.

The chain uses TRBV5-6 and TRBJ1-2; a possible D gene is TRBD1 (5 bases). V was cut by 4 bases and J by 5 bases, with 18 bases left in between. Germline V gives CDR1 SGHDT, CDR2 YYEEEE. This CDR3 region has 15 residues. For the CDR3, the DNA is TGTGCCAGCAGCCCGGGCCGCACTGGGGGGTATGGCTACACCTTC. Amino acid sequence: CASSPGRTGGYGYTF.

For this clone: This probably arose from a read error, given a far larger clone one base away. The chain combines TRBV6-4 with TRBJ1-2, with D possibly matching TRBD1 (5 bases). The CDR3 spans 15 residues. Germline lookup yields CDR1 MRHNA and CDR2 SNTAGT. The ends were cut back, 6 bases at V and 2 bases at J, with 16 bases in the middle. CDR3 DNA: TGTGCCAGCAGCCCGCCGTCTGGGGCCAACTATGGCTACACCTTC. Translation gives CASSPPSGANYGYTF.

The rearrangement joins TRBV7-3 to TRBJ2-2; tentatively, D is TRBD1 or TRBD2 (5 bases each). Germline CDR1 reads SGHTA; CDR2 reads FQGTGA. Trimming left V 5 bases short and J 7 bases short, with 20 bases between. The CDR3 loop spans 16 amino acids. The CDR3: CASSPSGPKDGGELFF. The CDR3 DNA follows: TGTGCCAGCAGCCCCTCGGGGCCAAAGGATGGCGGGGAGCTGTTTTTT.

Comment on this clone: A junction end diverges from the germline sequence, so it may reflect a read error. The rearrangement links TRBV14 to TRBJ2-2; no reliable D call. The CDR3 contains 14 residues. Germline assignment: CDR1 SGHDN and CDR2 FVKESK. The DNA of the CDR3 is TGCGCCAGCAGCAGCCGACTTGCCACCGGGGAGCTGTTTTTT. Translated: CASSSRLATGELFF.

The CDR3: CASSGLADISYEQYF. CDR3 sequence (DNA): TGTGCCAGCAGTGGGCTAGCGGATATATCCTACGAGCAGTACTTC. The rearrangement joins TRBV6-1 to TRBJ2-7, with 7 nucleotides matching TRBD2. V lost 4 bases, J lost 1 base, and 7 bases stayed unmatched. The CDR3 consists of 15 residues. The germline V gene encodes CDR1 MNHNS and CDR2 SASEGT.

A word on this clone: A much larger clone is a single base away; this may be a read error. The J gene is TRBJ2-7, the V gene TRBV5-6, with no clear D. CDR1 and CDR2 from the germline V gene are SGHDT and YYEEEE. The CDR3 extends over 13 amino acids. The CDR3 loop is CASGFGRSYEQYF. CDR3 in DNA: TGTGCCAGCGGCTTCGGACGGAGCTACGAGCAGTACTTC.

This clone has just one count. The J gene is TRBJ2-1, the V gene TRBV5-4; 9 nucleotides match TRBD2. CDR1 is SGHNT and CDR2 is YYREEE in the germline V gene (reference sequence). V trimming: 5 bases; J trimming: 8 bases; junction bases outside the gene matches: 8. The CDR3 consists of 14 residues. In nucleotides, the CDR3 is TGTGCCAGCAGGGGGGACCTAGCGGGACATGAGCAGTTCTTC. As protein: CASRGDLAGHEQFF.

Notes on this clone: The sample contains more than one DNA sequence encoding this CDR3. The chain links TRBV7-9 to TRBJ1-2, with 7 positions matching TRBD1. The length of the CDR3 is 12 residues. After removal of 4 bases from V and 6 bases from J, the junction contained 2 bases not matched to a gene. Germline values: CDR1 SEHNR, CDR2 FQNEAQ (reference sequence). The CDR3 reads CASSSTGDGYTF. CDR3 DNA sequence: TGTGCCAGCAGCTCCACAGGGGATGGCTACACCTTC.

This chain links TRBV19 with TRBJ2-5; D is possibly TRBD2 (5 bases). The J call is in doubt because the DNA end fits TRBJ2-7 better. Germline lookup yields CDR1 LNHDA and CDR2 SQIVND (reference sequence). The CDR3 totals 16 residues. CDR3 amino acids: CASSIEVGSGVHEQYF. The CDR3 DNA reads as TGTGCCAGTAGTATAGAGGTGGGGAGTGGAGTCCACGAGCAGTACTTC.

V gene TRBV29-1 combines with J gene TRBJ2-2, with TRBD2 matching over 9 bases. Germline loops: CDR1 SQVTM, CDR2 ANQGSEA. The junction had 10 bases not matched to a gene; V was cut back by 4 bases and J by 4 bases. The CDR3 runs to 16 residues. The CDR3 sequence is CSVVLAGNSGTGELFF. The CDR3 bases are TGCAGCGTTGTGCTAGCGGGAAATTCGGGCACCGGGGAGCTGTTTTTT.

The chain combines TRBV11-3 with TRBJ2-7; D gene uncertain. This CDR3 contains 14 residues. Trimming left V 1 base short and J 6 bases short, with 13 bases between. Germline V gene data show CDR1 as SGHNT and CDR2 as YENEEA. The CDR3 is CASSLVSAGAEQYF. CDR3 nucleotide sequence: TGTGCCAGCAGCTTAGTGTCGGCAGGAGCCGAGCAGTACTTC.

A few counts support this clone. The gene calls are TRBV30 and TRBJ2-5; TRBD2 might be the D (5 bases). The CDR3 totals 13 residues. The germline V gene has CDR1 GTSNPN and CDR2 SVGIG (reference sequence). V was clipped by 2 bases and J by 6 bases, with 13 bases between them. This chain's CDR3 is CAWSTGIGKTQYF. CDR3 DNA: TGTGCCTGGAGTACGGGGATTGGGAAGACCCAGTACTTC.